This T cell receptor (beta chain) was sequenced in a study of blood T cell repertoires in COVID-19 (dated by TCRdb to 2018 to 2021). About the full investigation: The collaborator samples originated in the United States, Italy and Spain and spanned the acute and convalescent phases of COVID-19. The repertoires were made available in a free public database intended to serve as a resource for research on the immune response to SARS-CoV-2. The dataset comprised deeply sampled blood TCRbeta repertoires from subjects exposed to, actively infected with, or recovered from COVID-19. Where available, HLA class I and class II types were taken from metadata supplied by the sample provider and were not determined by assay-based typing. The prospective study material was composed of cDNA or gDNA derived from T cells, B-cell-depleted T cells, or PBMCs. The sample metadata nearly always contained a de-identified subject ID, COVID-19 status, age in years and sex. Samples came from the ongoing ImmuneRACE study (first 160 participants) plus 1,254 subjects from 6 global collaborators.

One collaborating source in Seattle enrolled patients while the patients were actively infected and followed the patients over time throughout the course of disease. Collaborating institutions collected whole blood in K2EDTA tubes following their own protocols. For TCRbeta analysis, collaborator samples were shipped as frozen whole blood, as isolated PBMCs, or as DNA extracted from either sample type. Remarks on this clone: What antigen it recognizes has not been identified. Base quality data are lacking; no much larger clone is found one base away.

V and J are trimmed by 3 bases and 4 bases, and the gene matches miss 4 bases of the junction. From its cysteine to its phenylalanine, the CDR3 spans 14 amino acids. Here the CDR3 DNA is all that survives: 42 bases in frame from base 1. The germline V gene supplies CDR1 MDHEN and CDR2 SYDVKM. Findings and caveats that apply to the study as a whole: The amount of clinical and demographic metadata varied by source and participant and was provided uncurated.

TCRbeta CDR3 regions were amplified from genomic DNA by means of the immunoSEQ Assay, a bias-controlled multiplex PCR. The source study handled its data this way. The number of nucleated cells in each sample was estimated from the amplification of reference gene primers within the assay. Sequence reads were collapsed and filtered to measure the absolute abundance of every unique TCRbeta CDR3 rearrangement. For each sample, productive Simpson clonality was calculated as the square root of Simpson's diversity index over productive rearrangements. Held by TCRdb, this immuneACCESS table contains in-frame sequences only and omits some clones. Under half of the omission traces to an unresolved V gene where checked; the cause of the rest is unknown. From that table come the V and J calls and clone size; the DNA was used to work out D and trimming. Within this sample are 150,000 to 200,000 clones, with 80% to 85% of them counted one time only. The ten biggest clones cover about 7.1% of the sample.

Source material: peripheral blood. This receptor was obtained from a woman between 65 and 79 years old with COVID-19, enrolled during active disease. The rearranged segments are TRBV28 and TRBJ2-3, with 7 central nucleotides matching TRBD2. The CDR3 sequence is CASSFLAAADTQYF. Read as DNA, the sequence is TGTGCCAGCAGTTTTCTAGCGGCAGCAGATACGCAGTATTTT.